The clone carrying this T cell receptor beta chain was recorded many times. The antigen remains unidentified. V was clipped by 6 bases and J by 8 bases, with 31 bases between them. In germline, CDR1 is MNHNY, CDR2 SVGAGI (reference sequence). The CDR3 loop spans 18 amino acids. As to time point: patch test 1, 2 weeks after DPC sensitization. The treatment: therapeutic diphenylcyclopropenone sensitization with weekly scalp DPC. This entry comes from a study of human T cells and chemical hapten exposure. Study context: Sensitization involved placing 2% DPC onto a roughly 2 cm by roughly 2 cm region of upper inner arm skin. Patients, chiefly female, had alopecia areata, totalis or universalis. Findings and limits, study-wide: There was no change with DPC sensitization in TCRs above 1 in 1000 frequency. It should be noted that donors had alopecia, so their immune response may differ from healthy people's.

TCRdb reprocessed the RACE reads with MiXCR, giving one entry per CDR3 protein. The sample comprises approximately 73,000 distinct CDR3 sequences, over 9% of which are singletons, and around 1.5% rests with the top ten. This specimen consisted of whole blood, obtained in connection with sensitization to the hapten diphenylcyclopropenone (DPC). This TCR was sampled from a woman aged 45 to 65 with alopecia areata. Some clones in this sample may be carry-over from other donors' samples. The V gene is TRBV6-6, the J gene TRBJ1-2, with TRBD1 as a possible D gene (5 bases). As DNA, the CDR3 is TGTGCCAGCAGAGAACTCGGGGGTCGACTCGTGGAGGGAGAGGGCTACACCTTC. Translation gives CASRELGGRLVEGEGYTF.